A selection of T cell receptor beta chains follows, all from one sample in a study of blood T cell repertoires in COVID-19. Clones were read by immunoSEQ multiplex PCR, and TCRdb kept only the in-frame ones, dropping some. This sample has over 150,000 clones, with about three quarters found just once. Source material: peripheral blood. The receptors shown here come from a woman aged 65 to 85 with acute or convalescent COVID-19. CDR3s leave out the opening cysteine and the closing phenylalanine or tryptophan. The order of the fields is V gene, J gene, D gene, CDR3 protein. A D gene is named only where the DNA matches it firmly.

TRBV5-4	TRBJ2-1	-	ASSARDTYNEQF
TRBV10-3	TRBJ1-5	-	AISDPDTGENQPQH
TRBV5-4	TRBJ1-6	-	ASSLDWGPNSPLH
TRBV29-1	TRBJ1-1	TRBD1	SVRQGPGEAF
TRBV29-1	TRBJ1-4	-	SVVQGSEKLF
TRBV7-2	TRBJ2-7	TRBD2	ASSSRTSGSRYEQY
TRBV6-5	TRBJ2-5	-	ASSYAGQTQETQY
TRBV9	TRBJ2-2	TRBD2	ASSVSLAGTGELF
TRBV12-5	TRBJ2-1	TRBD1	ASGSPHRGNEQF
TRBV6-4	TRBJ1-3	TRBD1	ASRPKDRGLTGNTIY
TRBV21-1	TRBJ2-7	-	ASTYTGNSYEQY
TRBV28	TRBJ1-4	TRBD1	ASTSPSISGQGGEKLF
TRBV7-9	TRBJ1-5	-	ASSLGSGNNQPQH
TRBV5-5	TRBJ1-4	TRBD1	ASSSPQGARANEKLF
TRBV5-1	TRBJ2-1	TRBD2	ASSPGLAGGGQF
TRBV6-5	TRBJ1-2	TRBD1	ASSNPTGGNYGYT
TRBV19	TRBJ1-4	-	ASSMVGRDEKLF
TRBV19	TRBJ2-3	-	ASSIGAGYGALRY
TRBV27	TRBJ2-1	TRBD2	ASSPLGTSGNNEQF
TRBV7-2	TRBJ1-2	-	ASSLAAAPDYGYT
TRBV5-1	TRBJ2-5	TRBD2	ASSLVRQAGGPWVETQY
TRBV19	TRBJ1-5	TRBD1	ASSSGTGVQPQH
TRBV24-1	TRBJ2-3	-	ATSDPISGDTQY
TRBV11-2	TRBJ1-1	-	ASSLVGGNTEAF
TRBV19	TRBJ2-7	TRBD1	ASKGSPGQGRYEQY
TRBV5-4	TRBJ1-2	TRBD1	ASSLDRDRAYGYT
TRBV5-5	TRBJ1-1	TRBD1	ASRPGQPPTLNTEAF
TRBV19	TRBJ2-7	TRBD2	ASSSEASGTYEQY
TRBV10-2	TRBJ1-1	-	ASSESAGQPNTEAF
TRBV24-1	TRBJ2-1	TRBD2	ATSDPGLASRGSYNEQF
TRBV11-1	TRBJ2-1	-	ASSLTGSIDNEQF
TRBV19	TRBJ2-1	TRBD1	ASSMIPRTGGNEQF
TRBV5-1	TRBJ2-1	-	ASSLQGRGSSFNEQF
TRBV10-3	TRBJ2-6	-	ATHSGANVLT
TRBV5-4	TRBJ2-1	TRBD2	ASRGGPSGTQRF
TRBV5-6	TRBJ1-2	TRBD1	ASSFPIDRGNYGYT
TRBV7-9	TRBJ2-3	TRBD2	ASSSSSGRAEEDTQY
TRBV6-1	TRBJ2-3	-	ASSEADSWSTDTQY
TRBV19	TRBJ1-1	TRBD1	ASSRDRVNTEAF
TRBV19	TRBJ2-1	TRBD2	ASSPQRGTYNEQF